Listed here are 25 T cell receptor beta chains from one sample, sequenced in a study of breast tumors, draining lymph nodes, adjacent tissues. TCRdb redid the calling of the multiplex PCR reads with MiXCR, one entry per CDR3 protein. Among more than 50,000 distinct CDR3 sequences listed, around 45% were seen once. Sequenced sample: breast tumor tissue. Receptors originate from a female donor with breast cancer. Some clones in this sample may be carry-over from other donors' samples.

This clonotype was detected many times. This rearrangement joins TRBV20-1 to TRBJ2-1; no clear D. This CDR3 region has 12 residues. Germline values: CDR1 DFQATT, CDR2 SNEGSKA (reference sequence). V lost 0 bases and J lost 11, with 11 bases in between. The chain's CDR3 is CSARDLDSKQFF. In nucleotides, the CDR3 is TGCAGTGCTAGAGATCTCGACTCAAAGCAGTTCTTC.

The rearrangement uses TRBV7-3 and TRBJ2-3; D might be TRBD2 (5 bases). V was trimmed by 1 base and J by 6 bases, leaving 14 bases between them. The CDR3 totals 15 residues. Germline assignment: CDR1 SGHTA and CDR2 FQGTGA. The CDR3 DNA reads TGTGCCAGCAGCTTAATGAGGGAACAGACGGATACGCAGTATTTT. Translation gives CASSLMREQTDTQYF.

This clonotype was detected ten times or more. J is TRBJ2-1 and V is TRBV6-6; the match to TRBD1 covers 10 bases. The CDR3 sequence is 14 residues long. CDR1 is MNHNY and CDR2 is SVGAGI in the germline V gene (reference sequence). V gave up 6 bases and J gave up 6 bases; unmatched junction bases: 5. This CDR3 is CASRWTGGGNEQFF. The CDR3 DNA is TGTGCCAGCAGGTGGACAGGGGGTGGCAATGAGCAGTTCTTC.

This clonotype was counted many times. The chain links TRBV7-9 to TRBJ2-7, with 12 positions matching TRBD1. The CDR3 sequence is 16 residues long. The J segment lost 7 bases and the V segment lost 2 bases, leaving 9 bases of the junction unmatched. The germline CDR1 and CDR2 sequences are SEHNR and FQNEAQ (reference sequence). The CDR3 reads CASSLSGDRGLWEQYF. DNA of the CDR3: TGTGCCAGCAGCTTATCTGGGGACAGGGGGCTTTGGGAGCAGTACTTC.

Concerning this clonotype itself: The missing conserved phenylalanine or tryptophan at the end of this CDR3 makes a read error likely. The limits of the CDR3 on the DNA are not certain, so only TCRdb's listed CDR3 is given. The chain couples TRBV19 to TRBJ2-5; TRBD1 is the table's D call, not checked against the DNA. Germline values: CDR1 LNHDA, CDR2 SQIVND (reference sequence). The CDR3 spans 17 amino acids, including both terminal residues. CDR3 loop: CASSTNYQSRGRETQSS.

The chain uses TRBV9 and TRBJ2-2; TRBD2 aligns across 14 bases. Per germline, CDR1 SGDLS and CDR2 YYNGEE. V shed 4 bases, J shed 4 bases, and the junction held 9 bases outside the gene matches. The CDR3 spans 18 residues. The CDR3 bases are TGTGCCAGCAGCTACCTGGGACTAGCGGGAGTAGGCACCGGGGAGCTGTTTTTT. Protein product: CASSYLGLAGVGTGELFF.

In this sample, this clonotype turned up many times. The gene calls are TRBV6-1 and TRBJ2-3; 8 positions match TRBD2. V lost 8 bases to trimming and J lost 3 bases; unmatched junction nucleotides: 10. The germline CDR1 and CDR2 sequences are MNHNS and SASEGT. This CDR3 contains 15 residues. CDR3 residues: CASGWSGSATDTQYF. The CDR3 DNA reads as TGTGCCAGCGGGTGGAGCGGGAGCGCGACAGATACGCAGTATTTT.

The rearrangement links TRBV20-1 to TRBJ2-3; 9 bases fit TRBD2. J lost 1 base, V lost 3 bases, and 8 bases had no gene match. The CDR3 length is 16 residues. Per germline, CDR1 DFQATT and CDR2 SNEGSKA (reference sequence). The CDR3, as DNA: TGCAGTGCTAGTATAGCGACTAGCGGACGCACAGATACGCAGTATTTT. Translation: CSASIATSGRTDTQYF.

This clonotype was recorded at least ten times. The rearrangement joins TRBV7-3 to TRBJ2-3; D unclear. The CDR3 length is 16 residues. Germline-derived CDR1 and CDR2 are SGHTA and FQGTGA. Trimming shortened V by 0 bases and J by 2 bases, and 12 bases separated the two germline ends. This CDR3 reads CASSLTRNTPTDTQYF. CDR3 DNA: TGTGCCAGCAGCTTAACGCGTAATACCCCCACAGATACGCAGTATTTT.

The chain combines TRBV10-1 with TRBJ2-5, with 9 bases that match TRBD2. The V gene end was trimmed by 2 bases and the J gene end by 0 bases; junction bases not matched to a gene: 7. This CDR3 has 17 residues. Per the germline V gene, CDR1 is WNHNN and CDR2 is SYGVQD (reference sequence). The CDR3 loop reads CASSEAGTSSYQETQYF. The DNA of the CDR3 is TGCGCCAGCAGTGAGGCCGGGACTAGCAGTTACCAAGAGACCCAGTACTTC.

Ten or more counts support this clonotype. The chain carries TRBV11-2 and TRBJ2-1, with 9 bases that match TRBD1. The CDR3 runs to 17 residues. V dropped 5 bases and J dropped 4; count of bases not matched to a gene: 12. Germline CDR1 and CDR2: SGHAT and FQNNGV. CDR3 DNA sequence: TGTGCCAGCAGCGCTACGACCCCGGGACAGGGTTACAATGAGCAGTTCTTC. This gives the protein CASSATTPGQGYNEQFF.

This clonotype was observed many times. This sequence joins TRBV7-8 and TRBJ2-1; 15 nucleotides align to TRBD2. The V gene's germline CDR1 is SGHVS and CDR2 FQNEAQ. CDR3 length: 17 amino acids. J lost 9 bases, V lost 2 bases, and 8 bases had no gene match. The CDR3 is CASSLRGLAGGGLEQFF. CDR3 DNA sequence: TGTGCCAGCAGCTTAAGGGGACTAGCGGGAGGTGGTCTTGAGCAGTTCTTC.

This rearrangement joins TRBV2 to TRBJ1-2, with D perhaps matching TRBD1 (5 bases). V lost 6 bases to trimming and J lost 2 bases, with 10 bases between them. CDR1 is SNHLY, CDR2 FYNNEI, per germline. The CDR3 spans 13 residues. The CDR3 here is CASRTAKNYGYTF. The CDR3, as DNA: TGTGCCAGCAGGACAGCAAAAAACTATGGCTACACCTTC. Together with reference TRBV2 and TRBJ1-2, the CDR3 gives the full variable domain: EPEVTQTPSHQVTQMGQEVILRCVPISNHLYFYWYRQILGQKVEFLVSFYNNEISEKSEIFDDQFSVERPDGSNFTLKIRSTKLEDSAMYFCASRTAKNYGYTFGSGTRLTVV.

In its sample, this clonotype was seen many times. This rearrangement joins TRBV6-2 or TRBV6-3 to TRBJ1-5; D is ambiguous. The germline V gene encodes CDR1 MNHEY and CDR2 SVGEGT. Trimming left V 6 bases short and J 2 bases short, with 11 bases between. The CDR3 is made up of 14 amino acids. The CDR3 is CASSHPLGNQPQHF. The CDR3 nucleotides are TGTGCCAGCAGCCACCCGTTGGGCAATCAGCCCCAGCATTTT.

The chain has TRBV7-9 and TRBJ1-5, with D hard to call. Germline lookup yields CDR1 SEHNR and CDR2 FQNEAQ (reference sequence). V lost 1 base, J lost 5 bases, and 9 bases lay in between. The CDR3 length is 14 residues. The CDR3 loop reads CASSLGHGDQPQHF. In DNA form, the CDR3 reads TGTGCCAGCAGCTTAGGGCATGGGGATCAGCCCCAGCATTTT. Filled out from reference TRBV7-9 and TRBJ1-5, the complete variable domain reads DTGVSQNPRHKITKRGQNVTFRCDPISEHNRLYWYRQTLGQGPEFLTYFQNEAQLEKSRLLSDRFSAERPKGSFSTLEIQRTEQGDSAMYLCASSLGHGDQPQHFGDGTRLSIL.

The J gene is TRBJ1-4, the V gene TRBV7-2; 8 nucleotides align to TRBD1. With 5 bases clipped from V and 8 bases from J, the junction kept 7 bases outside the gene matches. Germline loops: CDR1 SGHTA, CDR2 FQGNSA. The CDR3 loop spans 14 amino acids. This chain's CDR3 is CASSGRDRQEKLFF. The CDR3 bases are TGTGCCAGCAGCGGCCGGGACAGGCAGGAAAAACTGTTTTTT.

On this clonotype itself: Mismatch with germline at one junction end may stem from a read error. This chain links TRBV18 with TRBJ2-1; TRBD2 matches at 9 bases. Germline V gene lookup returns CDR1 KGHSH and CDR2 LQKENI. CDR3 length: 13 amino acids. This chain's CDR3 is CVSSPLAGNEQFF. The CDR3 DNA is TGTGTCAGCTCACCACTAGCGGGCAATGAGCAGTTCTTC.

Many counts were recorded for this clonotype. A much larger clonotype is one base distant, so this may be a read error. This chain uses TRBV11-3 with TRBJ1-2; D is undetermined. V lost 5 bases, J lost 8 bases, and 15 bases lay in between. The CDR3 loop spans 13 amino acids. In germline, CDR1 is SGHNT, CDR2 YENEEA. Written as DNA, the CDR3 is TGTGCCAGCAGCCCTACTCGAGGTTCCGGCTACACCTTC. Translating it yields CASSPTRGSGYTF.

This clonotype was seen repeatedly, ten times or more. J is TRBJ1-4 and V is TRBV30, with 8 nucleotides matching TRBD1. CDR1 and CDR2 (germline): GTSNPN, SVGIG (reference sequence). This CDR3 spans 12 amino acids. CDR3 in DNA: TGTGCTTTGACAGGGGCCACCGAAAAACTGTTTTTT. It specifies CALTGATEKLFF.

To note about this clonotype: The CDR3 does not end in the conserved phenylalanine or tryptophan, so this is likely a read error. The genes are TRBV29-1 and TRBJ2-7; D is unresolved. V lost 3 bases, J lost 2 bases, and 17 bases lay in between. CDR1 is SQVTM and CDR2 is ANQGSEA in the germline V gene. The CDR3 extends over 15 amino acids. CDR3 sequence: CSVEGLTANPYEQYC. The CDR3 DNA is TGCAGCGTTGAGGGCTTGACGGCGAACCCCTACGAGCAGTACTGT.

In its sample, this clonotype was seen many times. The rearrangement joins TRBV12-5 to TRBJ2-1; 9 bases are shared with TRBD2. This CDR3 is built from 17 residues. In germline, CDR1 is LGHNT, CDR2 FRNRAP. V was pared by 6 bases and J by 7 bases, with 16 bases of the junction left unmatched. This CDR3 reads CASGSSGGAGGRNEQFF. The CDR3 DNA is TGTGCTAGTGGGTCCTCGGGTGGTGCGGGGGGGAGAAATGAGCAGTTCTTC.

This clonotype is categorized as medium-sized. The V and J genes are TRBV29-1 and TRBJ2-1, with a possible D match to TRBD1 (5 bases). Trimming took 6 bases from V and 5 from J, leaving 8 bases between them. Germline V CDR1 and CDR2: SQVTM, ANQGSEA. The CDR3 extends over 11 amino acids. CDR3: CSVGADNEQFF. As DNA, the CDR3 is TGCAGCGTAGGGGCGGACAATGAGCAGTTCTTC.

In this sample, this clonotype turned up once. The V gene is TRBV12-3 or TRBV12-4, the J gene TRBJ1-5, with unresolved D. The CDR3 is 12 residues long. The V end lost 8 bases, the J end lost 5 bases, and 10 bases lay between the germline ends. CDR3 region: CASRSDYQPQHF. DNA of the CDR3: TGTGCCAGCCGATCGGATTATCAGCCCCAGCATTTT.

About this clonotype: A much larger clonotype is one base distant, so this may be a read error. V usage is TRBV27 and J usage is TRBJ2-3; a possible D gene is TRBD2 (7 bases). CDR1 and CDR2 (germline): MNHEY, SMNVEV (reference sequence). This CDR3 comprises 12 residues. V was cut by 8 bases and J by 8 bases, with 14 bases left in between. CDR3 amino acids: CASAGAPGTQYF. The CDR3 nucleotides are TGTGCCAGCGCGGGGGCCCCAGGTACGCAGTATTTT.

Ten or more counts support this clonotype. The CDR3 sequence is CASMGRLAGMSDTQYF. CDR3 nucleotides: TGTGCCAGCATGGGTAGACTAGCGGGAATGTCAGATACGCAGTATTTT. The gene calls are TRBV6-1 and TRBJ2-3; 11 bases line up with TRBD2. The CDR3 extends over 16 amino acids. CDR1 and CDR2 from the germline V gene are MNHNS and SASEGT. The trim removed 7 bases at V and 4 bases at J, leaving 10 bases unmatched.